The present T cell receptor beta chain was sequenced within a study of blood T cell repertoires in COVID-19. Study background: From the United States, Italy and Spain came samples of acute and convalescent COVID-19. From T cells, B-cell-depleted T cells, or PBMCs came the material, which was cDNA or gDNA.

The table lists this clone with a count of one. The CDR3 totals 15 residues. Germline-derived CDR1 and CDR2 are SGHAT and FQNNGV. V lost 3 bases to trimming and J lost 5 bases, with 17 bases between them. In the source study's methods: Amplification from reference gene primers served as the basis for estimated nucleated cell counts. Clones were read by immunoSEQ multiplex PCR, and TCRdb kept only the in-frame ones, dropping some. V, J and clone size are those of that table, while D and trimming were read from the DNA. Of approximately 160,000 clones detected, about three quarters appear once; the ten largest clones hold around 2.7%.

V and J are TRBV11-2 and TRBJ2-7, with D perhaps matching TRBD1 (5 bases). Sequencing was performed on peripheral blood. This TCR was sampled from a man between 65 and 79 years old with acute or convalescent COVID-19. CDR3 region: CASSFGASASHEQYF. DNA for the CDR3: TGTGCCAGCAGCTTTGGGGCTTCTGCGTCGCACGAGCAGTACTTC.